A single sample is the source of the 20 T cell receptor beta chains below, sequenced in a study of cytomegalovirus exposure and HLA in healthy donors. 60 Vbeta and 13 Jbeta primers were used in PCR. TCRdb keeps only in-frame clones here, not all; method: immunoSEQ multiplex PCR. The repertoire includes 110,000 or so clones, 77% of them detected once, and roughly 11% sits in the top ten. The specimen was PBMCs. The receptors were gathered from a man aged 35-49 years in good health and CMV-seropositive.

The genes are TRBV7-2 and TRBJ2-1, with 8 bases lining up with TRBD1. Germline V gene sequence: CDR1 SGHTA, CDR2 FQGNSA. This CDR3 region has 13 residues. The junction had 5 bases not matched to a gene; V was cut back by 5 bases and J by 8 bases. The CDR3 DNA follows: TGTGCCAGCAGCCTGGACAGGGAGGATGAGCAGTTCTTC. Translating it yields CASSLDREDEQFF.

The CDR3 protein is CASKSTGDTGELFF. Here the CDR3 DNA reads TGTGCCAGCAAGTCTACAGGGGACACCGGGGAGCTGTTTTTT. The J gene is TRBJ2-2, the V gene TRBV28, with 7 bases lining up with TRBD1. Germline CDR1 reads MDHEN; CDR2 reads SYDVKM. This CDR3 comprises 14 residues. J gave up 3 bases and V 7 bases, and 5 bases lay outside the gene matches.

The chain employs TRBV7-2 and TRBJ2-4, with D possibly being TRBD1 (6 bases). The ends were cut back, 5 bases at V and 7 bases at J, with 9 bases in the middle. This CDR3 is 12 amino acids long. Germline V gene data show CDR1 as SGHTA and CDR2 as FQGNSA. The CDR3 region has the DNA TGTGCCAGCAGCCCTGACAGGAACATTCAGTACTTC. It yields the protein CASSPDRNIQYF.

The chain uses TRBV4-3 and TRBJ2-4; 7 nucleotides align to TRBD1. V was clipped by 1 base and J by 0 bases; unmatched bases: 6. Germline V gene data show CDR1 as LGHNA and CDR2 as YSLEER. There are 17 residues in the CDR3. CDR3 DNA sequence: TGCGCCAGCAGCCAAGCGTTTAGGGGGCGAGCCAAAAACATTCAGTACTTC. Translation: CASSQAFRGRAKNIQYF.

The chain combines TRBV13 with TRBJ2-3; TRBD1 is a possible D gene (5 bases). This CDR3 contains 14 residues. Deletions cut 6 bases from V and 5 bases from J, with 15 bases between. The V gene's germline CDR1 is PRHDT and CDR2 FYEKMQ (reference sequence). CDR3 residues: CASRLKGSGDTQYF. CDR3 coding DNA: TGTGCCAGCAGACTAAAGGGGTCGGGAGATACGCAGTATTTT.

The CDR3 protein is CASNTGAQPQHF. DNA of the CDR3: TGTGCCAGCAATACAGGCGCTCAGCCCCAGCATTTT. The rearrangement links TRBV28 to TRBJ1-5, with a tentative D call TRBD1 (5 bases). Germline-derived CDR1 and CDR2 are MDHEN and SYDVKM. V was shortened by 7 bases and J by 6 bases, with 10 bases between the two germline ends. The CDR3 consists of 12 residues.

This rearrangement joins TRBV5-1 to TRBJ2-4, with a possible D match to TRBD1 (6 bases). Germline CDR1 SGHRS, CDR2 YFSETQ. The CDR3 spans 15 residues. Trimming shortened V by 4 bases and J by 2 bases, and 13 bases separated the two germline ends. The CDR3: CASSPADSPKNIQYF. CDR3 sequence (DNA): TGCGCCAGCAGCCCCGCGGACAGCCCCAAAAACATTCAGTACTTC.

The V and J genes are TRBV7-9 and TRBJ2-7; perhaps TRBD2 as D (5 bases). The CDR3 covers 13 residues. Germline V gene data show CDR1 as SEHNR and CDR2 as FQNEAQ (reference sequence). Here the CDR3 reads CSVLTGIAYEQYF. Here the CDR3 DNA reads TGTTCCGTCCTCACCGGGATAGCCTACGAGCAGTACTTC.

V is TRBV7-8 and J is TRBJ1-1; D is perhaps TRBD1 (5 bases). Germline CDR1 SGHVS, CDR2 FQNEAQ. Trimming left V 3 bases short and J 5 bases short, with 25 bases between. The CDR3 sequence is 18 residues long. CDR3 nucleotide sequence: TGTGCCAGCAGCTTGGGTCGGGGTAGAGGGGCTGGAGGGACTGAAGCTTTCTTT. Amino acid sequence: CASSLGRGRGAGGTEAFF.

The V call is TRBV7-9, the J call TRBJ1-2; D not resolved. The CDR3 sequence is 14 residues long. V was trimmed by 5 bases and J by 7 bases, leaving 17 bases between them. Germline-derived CDR1 and CDR2 are SEHNR and FQNEAQ (reference sequence). The CDR3 loop is CASSPEIAFGGYTF. The CDR3 DNA is TGTGCCAGCAGCCCAGAAATCGCCTTTGGTGGCTACACCTTC.

The chain is built from TRBV7-6 and TRBJ1-1; perhaps TRBD1 as D (5 bases). Germline assignment: CDR1 SGHVS and CDR2 FNYEAQ. The germline V and J ends were trimmed by 5 bases and 2 bases, with 18 bases remaining between them. The CDR3 has 16 amino acids. Written as DNA, the CDR3 is TGTGCCAGCAGCCCAAGGGAGGGACGGATCAACACTGAAGCTTTCTTT. This translates into CASSPREGRINTEAFF.

With regard to this clone: One end of the junction is discordant with germline, which a read error may explain. V is TRBV6-6 and J is TRBJ2-7, with no clear D. Germline lookup yields CDR1 MNHNY and CDR2 SVGAGI (reference sequence). The CDR3 extends over 11 amino acids. CDR3 loop: CTSTQSYEQYF. The CDR3 nucleotides are TGTACCAGCACCCAATCCTACGAGCAGTACTTC.

This sequence joins TRBV6-1 and TRBJ2-7, with 9 bases lining up with TRBD1. V was clipped by 3 bases and J by 0 bases; unmatched bases: 3. This CDR3 has 15 amino acids. CDR1 is MNHNS, CDR2 SASEGT, per germline. CDR3 in amino acids: CASSEGQGPSYEQYF. CDR3 nucleotide sequence: TGTGCCAGCAGTGAGGGACAGGGTCCCTCCTACGAGCAGTACTTC.

The chain joins TRBV29-1 to TRBJ2-3, with a possible D match to TRBD2 (6 bases). CDR3 length equals 13 residues. V was pared by 7 bases and J by 1 base, with 12 bases between. Germline loops: CDR1 SQVTM, CDR2 ANQGSEA. CDR3 loop: CSEATGGTDTQYF. For the CDR3, the DNA is TGCAGCGAAGCGACGGGGGGCACAGATACGCAGTATTTT.

CDR3 loop: CASSLKPGGRGISTDTQYF. The CDR3 nucleotides read TGTGCCAGCAGCTTAAAGCCGGGAGGGCGGGGAATTAGCACAGATACGCAGTATTTT. The chain carries TRBV11-2 and TRBJ2-3; TRBD2 agrees at 8 bases. Trimming at V came to 2 bases and at J to 0 bases, leaving 13 bases not matched to a gene. From germline, CDR1 is SGHAT and CDR2 FQNNGV. This CDR3 spans 19 amino acids.

This chain uses TRBV7-6 with TRBJ2-3; 11 bases match TRBD2. V shed 5 bases, J shed 5 bases, and the junction held 18 bases outside the gene matches. Germline CDR1 and CDR2: SGHVS and FNYEAQ. The CDR3 runs to 19 residues. The CDR3 here is CASSAPHHLAGGPEDTQYF. The CDR3 DNA follows: TGTGCCAGCAGCGCACCCCACCACTTAGCGGGGGGGCCAGAAGATACGCAGTATTTT.

The rearrangement links TRBV20-1 to TRBJ1-2; the D is unclear. CDR1 DFQATT and CDR2 SNEGSKA come from the germline V gene (reference sequence). The CDR3 has 10 amino acids. Trimming pared 0 bases from V and 10 bases from J, leaving 6 bases between. CDR3 nucleotides: TGCAGTGCTAGAGAATGGGCCTACACCTTC. Encoded protein: CSAREWAYTF.

The V call is TRBV21-1, the J call TRBJ2-1; TRBD1 reflects the table's D call only, with no check against the DNA. TRBV21-1 is a pseudogene. This CDR3 is built from 12 residues. The CDR3 here is CASSKDRNEQFF. The DNA for the CDR3 is TGTGCCAGCAGCAAAGACAGGAATGAGCAGTTCTTC.

The chain recombines TRBV7-9 with TRBJ2-7, with TRBD2 identical over 8 bases. Germline V CDR1 and CDR2: SEHNR, FQNEAQ (reference sequence). The ends lost 5 bases at V and 2 bases at J; junction bases unmatched: 11. This CDR3 contains 16 residues. For the CDR3, the DNA is TGTGCCAGCAGCCCTAGCGGGCGGGGGAGCACCTACGAGCAGTACTTC. Translating it yields CASSPSGRGSTYEQYF.

V gene TRBV2 combines with J gene TRBJ2-1; 10 bases match TRBD1. CDR3 length: 18 residues. Germline values: CDR1 SNHLY, CDR2 FYNNEI. V lost 2 bases and J lost 6; bases outside the gene matches: 13. The CDR3 sequence: CASSESGSPGQGINEQFF. CDR3 nucleotide sequence: TGTGCCAGCAGTGAATCCGGATCCCCGGGACAGGGGATCAATGAGCAGTTCTTC.